This is a list of T cell receptor beta chains from one sample in a study of technical replicates of blood from a few donors. The table came from immunoSEQ multiplex PCR; TCRdb's copy has only in-frame clones and leaves some out. Of 70,000 to 85,000 clones in the sample, around 92% were seen once. The source material was T cells isolated from PBMCs. Receptor source: a human donor in good health. Both conserved end residues are part of each CDR3. A D gene is named only where the DNA matches it firmly. Clone sizes are given selectively: once, few, many, or a class where the clone is expanded.

d_gene: -
j_gene: TRBJ2-4
v_gene: TRBV28
abundance: -
CDR3nt: TGTGCCAGCAGTTTTCTGGCGACAGTAGCCAAAAACATTCAGTACTTC
CDR3aa: CASSFLATVAKNIQYF

d_gene: -
j_gene: TRBJ2-5
v_gene: TRBV29-1
abundance: -
CDR3nt: TGCAGCGTTGATGGGTCGGGGTCCGGGGAGACCCAGTACTTC
CDR3aa: CSVDGSGSGETQYF

d_gene: -
j_gene: TRBJ1-2
v_gene: TRBV4-1
abundance: -
CDR3nt: TGCGCCAGCAGCCAAGAGAAAACAGGGAATGGCTACACCTTC
CDR3aa: CASSQEKTGNGYTF

d_gene: -
j_gene: TRBJ1-5
v_gene: TRBV6-5
abundance: once
CDR3nt: TGTGCCAGCAGTTTAGCTAGAGATCAGCCCCAGCATTTT
CDR3aa: CASSLARDQPQHF

d_gene: TRBD1
j_gene: TRBJ2-7
v_gene: TRBV5-1
abundance: -
CDR3nt: TGCGCCAGCAGCTTGGAAGGGACAGGGATTTACGAGCAGTACTTC
CDR3aa: CASSLEGTGIYEQYF

d_gene: TRBD2
j_gene: TRBJ2-1
v_gene: TRBV7-7
abundance: few
CDR3nt: TGTGCTAGCAGCTTAGAAGTAGCGGGGGTCACGGGGTTTTACAATGAGCAGTTCTTC
CDR3aa: CASSLEVAGVTGFYNEQFF

d_gene: TRBD1
j_gene: TRBJ1-4
v_gene: TRBV5-6
abundance: -
CDR3nt: TGTGCCAGCAGCCCGGGACAGGGTGAAAAACTGTTTTTT
CDR3aa: CASSPGQGEKLFF

d_gene: TRBD1
j_gene: TRBJ2-7
v_gene: TRBV27
abundance: once
CDR3nt: TGTGCCAGCTGGACAGGGGACACTATGGCCTACGAGCAGTACTTC
CDR3aa: CASWTGDTMAYEQYF

d_gene: TRBD1
j_gene: TRBJ1-2
v_gene: TRBV7-3
abundance: -
CDR3nt: TGTGCCAGCAGCGCTACAGGGGGCGCTACAAATGGCTACACCTTC
CDR3aa: CASSATGGATNGYTF

d_gene: TRBD1
j_gene: TRBJ1-1
v_gene: TRBV30
abundance: -
CDR3nt: TGTGCCTGGAGTAGGGGGGCAGGGGGCAGGTTGACTGAAGCTTTCTTT
CDR3aa: CAWSRGAGGRLTEAFF

d_gene: -
j_gene: TRBJ2-1
v_gene: TRBV6-5
abundance: -
CDR3nt: TGTGCCAGCAGCCCGACTTTATGGAGCGACGAGCAGTTCTTC
CDR3aa: CASSPTLWSDEQFF

d_gene: -
j_gene: TRBJ2-5
v_gene: TRBV19
abundance: once
CDR3nt: TGTGCCAGTAGTATAGGTCGGGAAGAGACCCAGTACTTC
CDR3aa: CASSIGREETQYF

d_gene: TRBD2
j_gene: TRBJ2-1
v_gene: TRBV19
abundance: -
CDR3nt: TGTGCCAGTAGTAACCTAGCGGGGTTCTACAATGAGCAGTTCTTC
CDR3aa: CASSNLAGFYNEQFF

d_gene: TRBD1
j_gene: TRBJ2-6
v_gene: TRBV29-1
abundance: -
CDR3nt: TGCAGCGTTGAATTCACAGGGGCTGGGGCCAACGTCCTGACTTTC
CDR3aa: CSVEFTGAGANVLTF

d_gene: -
j_gene: TRBJ2-7
v_gene: TRBV11-2
abundance: -
CDR3nt: TGTGCCAGCAGCTCGGAGTACGAGCAGTACTTC
CDR3aa: CASSSEYEQYF

d_gene: TRBD2
j_gene: TRBJ2-1
v_gene: TRBV15
abundance: -
CDR3nt: TGTGCCACCAGCTTGAGCGGGAGGGCCTCCTACAATGAGCAGTTCTTC
CDR3aa: CATSLSGRASYNEQFF

d_gene: -
j_gene: TRBJ1-1
v_gene: TRBV19
abundance: -
CDR3nt: TGTGCCAGTAGTATACTCGGGGAAGCTTTCTTT
CDR3aa: CASSILGEAFF

d_gene: TRBD1
j_gene: TRBJ1-4
v_gene: TRBV19
abundance: -
CDR3nt: TGTGCCAGTAGGCCGGGACAGCCGAATGAAAAACTGTTTTTT
CDR3aa: CASRPGQPNEKLFF

d_gene: -
j_gene: TRBJ1-1
v_gene: TRBV29-1
abundance: -
CDR3nt: TGCAGCGCATACCGGGACAATCTTTTCGAAGCTTTCTTT
CDR3aa: CSAYRDNLFEAFF

d_gene: TRBD2
j_gene: TRBJ2-1
v_gene: TRBV7-3
abundance: -
CDR3nt: TGTGCCAGCAGCTTATCCCTAGCGGACAATGAGCAGTTCTTC
CDR3aa: CASSLSLADNEQFF

d_gene: TRBD2
j_gene: TRBJ2-2
v_gene: TRBV6-5
abundance: -
CDR3nt: TGTGCCAGCGGGACTAGCGGTCCGAACACCGGGGAGCTGTTTTTT
CDR3aa: CASGTSGPNTGELFF

d_gene: -
j_gene: TRBJ1-1
v_gene: TRBV2
abundance: -
CDR3nt: TGTGCCAGCAGTTGGACCAGGGGTAGGAATGAAGCTTTCTTT
CDR3aa: CASSWTRGRNEAFF

d_gene: TRBD1
j_gene: TRBJ1-4
v_gene: TRBV7-9
abundance: -
CDR3nt: TGTGCCAGCAGCTCACCCGGGACAGGGTCTTCTACTAATGAAAAACTGTTTTTT
CDR3aa: CASSSPGTGSSTNEKLFF

d_gene: TRBD2
j_gene: TRBJ2-5
v_gene: TRBV7-9
abundance: -
CDR3nt: TGTGCCAGCAGCGTAGCGGGTCTAGCGGAAAAGACCCAGTACTTC
CDR3aa: CASSVAGLAEKTQYF

d_gene: TRBD1
j_gene: TRBJ1-1
v_gene: TRBV6-5
abundance: -
CDR3nt: TGTGCCAGCAGCACCGGACAGGTGAACACTGAAGCTTTCTTT
CDR3aa: CASSTGQVNTEAFF

d_gene: -
j_gene: TRBJ1-5
v_gene: TRBV6-6
abundance: -
CDR3nt: TGTGCCACCTTCCCGGGGGGGTTCGGGCAAGGGCAGCCCCAGCATTTT
CDR3aa: CATFPGGFGQGQPQHF

d_gene: -
j_gene: TRBJ2-1
v_gene: TRBV10-3
abundance: -
CDR3nt: TGTGCCATCCAGGTCGGCAATGAGCAGTTCTTC
CDR3aa: CAIQVGNEQFF

d_gene: -
j_gene: TRBJ1-3
v_gene: TRBV7-9
abundance: -
CDR3nt: TGTGCCAGCAGTCAAGACTATTCTGGAAACACCATATATTTT
CDR3aa: CASSQDYSGNTIYF

d_gene: -
j_gene: TRBJ2-5
v_gene: TRBV2
abundance: -
CDR3nt: TGTGCCAGCAGCTTCCAAGAGACCCAGTACTTC
CDR3aa: CASSFQETQYF

d_gene: TRBD1
j_gene: TRBJ2-5
v_gene: TRBV10-3
abundance: -
CDR3nt: TGTGCCATCTGGGGACAGGAAGAGACCCAGTACTTC
CDR3aa: CAIWGQEETQYF